These T cell receptor beta chains were read from a single sample in a study of OX40 agonist ivuxolimab in advanced cancers. Data came from immunoSEQ multiplex PCR; TCRdb stores just in-frame clones and leaves some out. The table shows about 88,000 clones, with 80% to 90% occurring only once. The sequencing here drew on CD4+ or CD8+ T cells sorted from blood, taken in a trial of the OX40 agonist ivuxolimab. These receptor sequences come from an adult with an advanced solid tumor such as melanoma, head and neck, liver or kidney cancer. The conserved cysteine and the conserved F or W are not part of the CDR3 here.

v_call cdr3_aa
TRBV5-5 ASSHPARIYEQY
TRBV7-2 ASSSFRDRANYGYT
TRBV5-1 ASSEDGFVGNTIY
TRBV18 ASSPGPSNEQF
TRBV7-3 ASSPRTDYNEQF
TRBV19 APGQMNTGELF
TRBV18 ASSLPGQFWDNEQF
TRBV4-1 ASSQEGGWNTEAF
TRBV19 ASSTDRGRVNEKLF
TRBV9 ASSPSRLAGWENEQF
TRBV9 ASSVVDGGYT
TRBV2 ARRGVDRGSNSPLH
TRBV2 ASSEQGATGNTIY
TRBV2 ASSPLGDIAKNIQY
TRBV11-2 ASSPRASAGGNTGELF
TRBV18 ASSRQGANYGYT
TRBV29-1 SVEDMRGGTEAF
TRBV9 ASSVGRGTGVSNTEAF
TRBV11-3 ASRGGTDTQY
TRBV6-5 ASRPQVPNQPQH
TRBV30 AWSPARGGYSNQPQH
TRBV7-9 ASAGAGEAF
TRBV7-8 ASSLARANTGELF
TRBV10-3 AISEGTGYEKLF
TRBV18 ASSPDQTRDTQY
TRBV2 ASSPSGGAEANEQF
TRBV19 ASSDQGWSQPQH
TRBV30 AWRVFGGKNTGELF
TRBV14 ASSQVSGGRTEAF